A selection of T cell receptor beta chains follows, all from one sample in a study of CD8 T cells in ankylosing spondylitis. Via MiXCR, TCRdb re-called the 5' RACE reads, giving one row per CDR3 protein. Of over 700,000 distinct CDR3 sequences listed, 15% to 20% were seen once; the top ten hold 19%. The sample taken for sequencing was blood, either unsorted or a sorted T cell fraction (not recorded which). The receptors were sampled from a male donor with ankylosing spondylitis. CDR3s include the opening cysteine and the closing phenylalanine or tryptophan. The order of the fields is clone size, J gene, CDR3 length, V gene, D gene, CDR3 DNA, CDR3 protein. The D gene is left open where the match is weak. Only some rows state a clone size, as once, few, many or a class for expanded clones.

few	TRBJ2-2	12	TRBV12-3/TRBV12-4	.	TGTGCCAGCAGTTCCCCAGTGGGGGAGCTGTTTTTT	CASSSPVGELFF
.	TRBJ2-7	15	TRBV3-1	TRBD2	TGTGCCAGCAGCCAAGCCAGCGGGAGGGCCTACGAGCAGTACTTC	CASSQASGRAYEQYF
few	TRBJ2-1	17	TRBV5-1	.	TGCGCCAGCAGCGACCAACAGCATCTGAGCTCCTACAATGAGCAGTTCTTC	CASSDQQHLSSYNEQFF
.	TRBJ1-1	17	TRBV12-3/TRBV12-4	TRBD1	TGTGCCAGCAGTTTCAGGGGGTTTGGGGCCATGAACACTGAAGCTTTCTTT	CASSFRGFGAMNTEAFF
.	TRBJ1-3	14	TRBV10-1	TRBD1	TGCGCCAGCAGGGGGAACAGGGGTGGAAACACCATATATTTT	CASRGNRGGNTIYF
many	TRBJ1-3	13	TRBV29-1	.	TGCAGCGTTGTTCAGAACTCTGGAAACACCATATATTTT	CSVVQNSGNTIYF
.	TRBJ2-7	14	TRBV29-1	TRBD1	TGCAGCGCCCTGGGACAGGGGAGTACCTACGAGCAGTACTTC	CSALGQGSTYEQYF
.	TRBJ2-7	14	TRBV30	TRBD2	TGTGCCTCATCTGTGCGGGACTACCAGAGCGAGCAGTACTTC	CASSVRDYQSEQYF
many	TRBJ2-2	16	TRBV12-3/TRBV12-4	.	TGTGCCAGCAGTTTAAGAGGGGCGAAGAACACCGGGGAGCTGTTTTTT	CASSLRGAKNTGELFF
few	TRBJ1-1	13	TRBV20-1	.	TGCAGTGCTAGGCCAGGAGAGAACACTGAAGCTTTCTTT	CSARPGENTEAFF
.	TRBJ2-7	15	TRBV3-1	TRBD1	TGTGCCAGCAGCGCCCGGGACAGCCCTCCTTACGAGCAGTACTTC	CASSARDSPPYEQYF
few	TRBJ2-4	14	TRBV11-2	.	TGTGCCAGCAGCTTAAAGGGGGAAATAAACATTCAGTACTTC	CASSLKGEINIQYF
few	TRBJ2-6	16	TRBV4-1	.	TGCGCCAGCAGCCAAGATACAGAAGCTGGGGCCAACGTCCTGATTTTC	CASSQDTEAGANVLIF
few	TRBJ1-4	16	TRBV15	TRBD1	TGTGCCACCAGCAGTTTCCGGGACAGGGGAGGAGAAAAACTGTTTTTT	CATSSFRDRGGEKLFF
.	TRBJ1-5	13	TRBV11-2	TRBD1	TGTGCCAGCAGCCCCGGGACAGACTGGCCCCAGCATTTT	CASSPGTDWPQHF
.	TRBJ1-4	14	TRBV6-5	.	TGTGCCAGCAGTTACTCGTGGCTTAATGAAAAACTGTTTTTT	CASSYSWLNEKLFF
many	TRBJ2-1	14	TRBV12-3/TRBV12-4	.	TGTGCCAGCACCCGCCCTAGCTCCTACAATGAGCAGTTCTTC	CASTRPSSYNEQFF
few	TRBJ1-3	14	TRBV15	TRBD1	TGTGCCACCAGCTGGGGACAGGGGACTGACACCATATATTTT	CATSWGQGTDTIYF
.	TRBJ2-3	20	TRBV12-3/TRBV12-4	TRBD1	TGTGCCAGCAGCCAAATCACTTATAAGGACAGGCCGAATGCTCCAGATACGCAGTATTTT	CASSQITYKDRPNAPDTQYF
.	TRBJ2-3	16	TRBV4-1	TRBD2	TGCGCCAGCAGCCGCCTGGGGGGGGTTAGCACAGATACGCAGTATTTT	CASSRLGGVSTDTQYF
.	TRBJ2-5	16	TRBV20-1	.	TGCAGTGCTAGAGATTTTCGGGGGGCGAACCAAGAGACCCAGTACTTC	CSARDFRGANQETQYF
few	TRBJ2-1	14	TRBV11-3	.	TGTGCCAGCAGTTTTGAGGGGCAGGGGAATGAGCAGTTCTTC	CASSFEGQGNEQFF
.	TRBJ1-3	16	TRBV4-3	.	TGCGCCAGCAGCCAAGATAGAGGGTCCCCTGGAAACACCATATATTTT	CASSQDRGSPGNTIYF
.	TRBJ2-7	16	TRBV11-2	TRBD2	TGTGCCAGCAGCTCCCGATCTAGCGGGGGTATATACGAGCAGTACTTC	CASSSRSSGGIYEQYF
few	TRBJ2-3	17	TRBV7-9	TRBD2	TGTGCCAGCAGCTTAGTGTTTGTGCGGGAGGGCACAGATACGCAGTATTTT	CASSLVFVREGTDTQYF
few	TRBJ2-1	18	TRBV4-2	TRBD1	TGTGCCAGCAGCCGCCCCAGTCTCCCGGGACAGGGGGCCATTGAGCAGTTCTTC	CASSRPSLPGQGAIEQFF
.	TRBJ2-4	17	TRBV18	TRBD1	TGTGCCAGCTCACCCGCCTGGGACAGGGGATCCAAAAACATTCAGTACTTC	CASSPAWDRGSKNIQYF
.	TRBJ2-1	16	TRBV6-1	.	TGTGCCAGCAGTGACGGACTTCTCCTCTCCTACAATGAGCAGTTCTTC	CASSDGLLLSYNEQFF
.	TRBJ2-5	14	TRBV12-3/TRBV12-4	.	TGTGCCAGCAGACTTCCCCTGGGGGACGAGACCCAGTACTTC	CASRLPLGDETQYF
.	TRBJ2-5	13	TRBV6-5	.	TGTGCCAGCAGTTACTCAGGGTGGGAGACCCAGTACTTC	CASSYSGWETQYF
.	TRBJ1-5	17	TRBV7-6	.	TGTGCCAGCAGCTTAGCCCCTCCAGGACTGAGCAATCAGCCCCAGCATTTT	CASSLAPPGLSNQPQHF
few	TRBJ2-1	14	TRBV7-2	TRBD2	TGTGCCAGCAGCCTGGGACTAGCCTTCAATGAGCAGTTCTTC	CASSLGLAFNEQFF
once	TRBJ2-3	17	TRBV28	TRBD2	TGTGCCAGCAGTTTCCCTAGCGGGAGCGGGGGCACAGATACGCAGTATTTT	CASSFPSGSGGTDTQYF
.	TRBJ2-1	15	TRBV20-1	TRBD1	TGCAGTGCTAGAGGACAGGGGATTTCCTACAATGAGCAGTTCTTC	CSARGQGISYNEQFF
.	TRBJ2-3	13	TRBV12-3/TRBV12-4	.	TGTGCCAGCAGTTTGGCAGCCCGGGATACGCAGTATTTT	CASSLAARDTQYF
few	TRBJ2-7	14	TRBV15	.	TGTGCCACCAGCTTAATGACAGGCCCCTACGAGCAGTACTTC	CATSLMTGPYEQYF
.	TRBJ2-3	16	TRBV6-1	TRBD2	TGTGCCAGCAGTAAGGGGCGGGGGGGCTACACAGATACGCAGTATTTT	CASSKGRGGYTDTQYF
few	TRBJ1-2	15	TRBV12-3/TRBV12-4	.	TGTGCCAGCACCCTGACTCGGACAAGTCTAGGTGGCTACACCTTC	CASTLTRTSLGGYTF
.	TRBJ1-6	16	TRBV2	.	TGTGCCAGCAGTGTGGGGACGTTTTCCTATAATTCACCCCTCCACTTT	CASSVGTFSYNSPLHF
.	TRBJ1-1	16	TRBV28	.	TGTGCCAGCAGTCTGGGAGACAGAGATCTGAACACTGAAGCTTTCTTT	CASSLGDRDLNTEAFF
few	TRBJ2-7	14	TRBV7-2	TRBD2	TGTGCCAGCAGCTTAGGACTAGCTGTGAACGAGCAGTACTTC	CASSLGLAVNEQYF
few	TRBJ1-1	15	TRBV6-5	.	TGTGCCAGCAGTTACTCGGGCAGCGTGAACACTGAAGCTTTCTTT	CASSYSGSVNTEAFF
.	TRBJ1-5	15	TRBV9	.	TGTGCCAGCAGCGTCGACGACAGGAGGTATCAGCCCCAGCATTTT	CASSVDDRRYQPQHF
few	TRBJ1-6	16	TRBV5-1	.	TGCGCCAGCAGCTTGGGGGCTGAATCCTATAATTCACCCCTCCACTTT	CASSLGAESYNSPLHF
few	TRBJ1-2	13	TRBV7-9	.	TGTGCCAGCACCGTACAGGAGGACTATGGCTACACCTTC	CASTVQEDYGYTF
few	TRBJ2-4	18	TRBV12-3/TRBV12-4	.	TGTGCCAGCAGTTTAACCCCCCCGGACAGGCGGGGCAAAAACATTCAGTACTTC	CASSLTPPDRRGKNIQYF
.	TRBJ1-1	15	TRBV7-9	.	TGTGCCAGCAGCTCCCCGGGAGGTTTGAACACTGAAGCTTTCTTT	CASSSPGGLNTEAFF
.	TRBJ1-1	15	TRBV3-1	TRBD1	TGTGCCAGCAGCCCCGGACAGGGTGGGGTCACTGAAGCTTTCTTT	CASSPGQGGVTEAFF
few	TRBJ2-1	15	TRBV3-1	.	TGTGCCAGCAGCCTGCAGGGGCTGGTCTACAATGAGCAGTTCTTC	CASSLQGLVYNEQFF
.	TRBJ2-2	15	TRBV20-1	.	TGCAGTGCACGATCCTCCGCGGGCAGCACCGGGGAGCTGTTTTTT	CSARSSAGSTGELFF
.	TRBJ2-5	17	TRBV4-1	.	TGCGCCAGCAGCCAAGACCCCCAGACAGGTTTCCAAGAGACCCAGTACTTC	CASSQDPQTGFQETQYF
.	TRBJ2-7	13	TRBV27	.	TGTGCCAGCAGGGGGGTGGCGGGCTACGAGCAGTACTTC	CASRGVAGYEQYF